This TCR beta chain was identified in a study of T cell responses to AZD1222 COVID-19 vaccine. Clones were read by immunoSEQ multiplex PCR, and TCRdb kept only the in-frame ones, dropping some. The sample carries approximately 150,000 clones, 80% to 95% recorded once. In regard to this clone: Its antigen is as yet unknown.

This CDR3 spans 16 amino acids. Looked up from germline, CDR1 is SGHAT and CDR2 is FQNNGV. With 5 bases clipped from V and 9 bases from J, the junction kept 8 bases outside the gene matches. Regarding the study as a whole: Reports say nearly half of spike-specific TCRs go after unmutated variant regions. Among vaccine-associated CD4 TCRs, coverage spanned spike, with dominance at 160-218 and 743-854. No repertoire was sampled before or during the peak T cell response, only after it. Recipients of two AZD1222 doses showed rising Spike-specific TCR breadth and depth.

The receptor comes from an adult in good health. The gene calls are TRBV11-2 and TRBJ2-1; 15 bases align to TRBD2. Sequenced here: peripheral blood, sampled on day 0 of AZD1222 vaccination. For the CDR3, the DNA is TGTGCCAGCAGCGTAGGGACTAGCGGGGGGAAGGGTGAGCAGTTCTTC. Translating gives CASSVGTSGGKGEQFF. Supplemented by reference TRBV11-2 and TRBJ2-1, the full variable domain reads EAGVAQSPRYKIIEKRQSVAFWCNPISGHATLYWYQQILGQGPKLLIQFQNNGVVDDSQLPKDRFSAERLKGVDSTLKIQPAKLEDSAVYLCASSVGTSGGKGEQFFGPGTRLTVL.